Listed below are T cell receptor beta chains from one sample, sequenced in a study of T-cell reconstitution after alpha-beta-depleted transplantation in children. Via MiXCR, TCRdb re-called the PCR reads, giving one row per CDR3 protein. The sample has a few hundred thousand distinct CDR3 sequences, 20% to 30% seen once. Sequenced material: PBMCs, taken before TCRalphabeta/CD19-depleted stem cell transplant. The receptor source for this set is a girl aged 2-10 years with Fanconi anemia, due to receive a stem cell transplant. Each CDR3 is given with its conserved first and last residue. Clone size, where shown, is once, few, many, or a class for clones that have expanded.

clone size	V gene	J gene	CDR3 protein
many	TRBV27	TRBJ2-2	CASSATGGELFF
NA	TRBV27	TRBJ1-5	CASSLSTYYQPQHF
NA	TRBV5-1	TRBJ2-7	CASSLWLNLREQYF
many	TRBV20-1	TRBJ2-3	CSARASGGADTQYF
NA	TRBV20-1	TRBJ2-1	CSAPSNTVEQFF
few	TRBV4-1	TRBJ1-1	CASSQWGDTEAFF
many	TRBV12-3/TRBV12-4	TRBJ2-1	CASSLVTRKYNEQFF
NA	TRBV6-5	TRBJ1-1	CASSYSSRTDTEAFF
NA	TRBV7-9	TRBJ2-5	CASRRTSGSETQYF
many	TRBV29-1	TRBJ2-1	CSVKKGSTTSGIVNEQFF
NA	TRBV11-1	TRBJ2-1	CASSKSILRQAPSYNEQFF
NA	TRBV6-2/TRBV6-3	TRBJ2-1	CASSYGLAVDNEQFF
NA	TRBV12-3/TRBV12-4	TRBJ2-7	CASSPGTGVLPHEQYF
NA	TRBV5-1	TRBJ2-7	CASSLDSISYEQYF
few	TRBV28	TRBJ2-4	CASSFILAGGPQYF
NA	TRBV6-1	TRBJ2-3	CASKVAGSFADTQYF
NA	TRBV6-2/TRBV6-3	TRBJ2-3	CASSYFASGITDTQYF
NA	TRBV20-1	TRBJ2-3	CSAFGIDPSADTQYF
NA	TRBV20-1	TRBJ2-1	CSARPPWEGNEQFF
NA	TRBV18	TRBJ2-7	CASSPGTASFYEQYF
few	TRBV7-2	TRBJ2-7	CASSFGTSGGVGEQYF
many	TRBV10-3	TRBJ2-3	CAISESTGGATDTQYF
NA	TRBV20-1	TRBJ2-7	CSARDFLSYEQYF
few	TRBV20-1	TRBJ2-7	CSAREVAGAEQYF
NA	TRBV27	TRBJ2-7	CASGWAPYEQYF
many	TRBV18	TRBJ2-3	CAGSAGVTDTQYF
NA	TRBV7-8	TRBJ2-7	CASSLAQGIYEQYF
NA	TRBV7-6	TRBJ1-2	CASSPGTANYGYTF
many	TRBV7-8	TRBJ2-1	CASSLGVQAYNEQFF
many	TRBV29-1	TRBJ1-2	CSVEAWGVGDGYTF
many	TRBV29-1	TRBJ2-1	CSVLEGSTSPWLNEQFF
NA	TRBV23-1	TRBJ2-1	CASSQMGQGKNNEQFF
NA	TRBV20-1	TRBJ1-4	CSAPTEGASEKLFF
NA	TRBV7-3	TRBJ2-1	CASSRQLAGESEQFF
few	TRBV20-1	TRBJ2-3	CSAREHSGEYNTQYF
many	TRBV20-1	TRBJ2-4	CSASTGAKNIQYF
many	TRBV24-1	TRBJ2-2	CATSGTLVSKTGELFF